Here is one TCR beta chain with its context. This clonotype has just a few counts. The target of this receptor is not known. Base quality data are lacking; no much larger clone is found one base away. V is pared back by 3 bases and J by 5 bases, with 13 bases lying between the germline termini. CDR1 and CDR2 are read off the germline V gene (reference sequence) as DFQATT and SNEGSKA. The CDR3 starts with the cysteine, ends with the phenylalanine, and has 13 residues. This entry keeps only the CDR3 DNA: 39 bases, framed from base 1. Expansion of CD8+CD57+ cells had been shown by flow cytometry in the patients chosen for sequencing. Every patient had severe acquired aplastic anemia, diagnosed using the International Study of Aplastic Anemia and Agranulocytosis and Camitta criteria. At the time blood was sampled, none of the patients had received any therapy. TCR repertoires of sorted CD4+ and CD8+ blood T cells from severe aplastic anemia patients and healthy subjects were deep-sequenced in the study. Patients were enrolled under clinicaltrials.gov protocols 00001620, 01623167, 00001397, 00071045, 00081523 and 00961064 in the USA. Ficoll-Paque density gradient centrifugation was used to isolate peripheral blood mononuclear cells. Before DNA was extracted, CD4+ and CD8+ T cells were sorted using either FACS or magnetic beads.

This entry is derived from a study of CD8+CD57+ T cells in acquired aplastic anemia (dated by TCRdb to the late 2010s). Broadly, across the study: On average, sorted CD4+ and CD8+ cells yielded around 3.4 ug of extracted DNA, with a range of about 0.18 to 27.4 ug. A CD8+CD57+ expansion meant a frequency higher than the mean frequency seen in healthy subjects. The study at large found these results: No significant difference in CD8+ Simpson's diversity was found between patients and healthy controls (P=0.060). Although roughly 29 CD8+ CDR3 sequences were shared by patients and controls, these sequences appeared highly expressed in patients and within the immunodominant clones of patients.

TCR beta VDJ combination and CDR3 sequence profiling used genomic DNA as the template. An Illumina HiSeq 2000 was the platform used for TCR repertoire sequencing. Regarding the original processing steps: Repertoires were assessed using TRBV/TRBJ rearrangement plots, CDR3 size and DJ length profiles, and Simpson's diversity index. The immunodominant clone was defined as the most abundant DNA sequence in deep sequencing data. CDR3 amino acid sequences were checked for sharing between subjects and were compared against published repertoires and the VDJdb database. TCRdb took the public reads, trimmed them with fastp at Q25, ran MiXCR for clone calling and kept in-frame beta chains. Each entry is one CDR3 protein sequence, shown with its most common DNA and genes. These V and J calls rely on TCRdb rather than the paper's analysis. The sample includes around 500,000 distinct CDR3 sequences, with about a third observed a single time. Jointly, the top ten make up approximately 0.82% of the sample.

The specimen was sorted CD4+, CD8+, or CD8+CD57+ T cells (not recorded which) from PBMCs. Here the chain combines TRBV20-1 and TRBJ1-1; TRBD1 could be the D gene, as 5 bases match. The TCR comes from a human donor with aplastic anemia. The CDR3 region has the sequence CSARRDGGTEAFF. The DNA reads TGCAGTGCTAGGCGGGACGGAGGGACTGAAGCTTTCTTT.